This paragraph covers one TCR beta chain sequence. What it recognizes is unknown. This specimen comes from a study of T cells expressing NK-cell markers. Study in general: TCR beta repertoires came from sorted CD3+CD56+NKG2C+, CD3+CD56+NKG2C- and CD3+CD56-NKG2C+ T cells. In the group of eight sequenced donors, seven were HCMV-seropositive and one was seronegative. Study-wide results and caveats: In a handful of donors, dominant NKG2C+ clonotypes were roughly 1.0-8% of CD8+ T cells.

From the 5' RACE reads, TCRdb lists one entry per CDR3 protein and no DNA. This sample contains 500,000 to 700,000 distinct CDR3 sequences. This CDR3 is 17 amino acids long. Germline CDR1 reads MNHEY; CDR2 reads SMNVEV (reference sequence). The receptor was isolated from a man younger than 35 in good health. This chain connects TRBV27 to TRBJ2-5; no DNA is available, so the TRBD1 call from TCRdb remains unchecked. The sample consisted of blood T cells: a sorted CD56 or NKG2C T cell subset, CD4+ or CD8+ T cells, or bulk PBMC T cells (not recorded which). The chain's CDR3 is CASSYIRDRGDQETQYF.